What follows are 3 T cell receptor beta chains derived from one specimen sequenced in a study of blood T cell repertoires in COVID-19 (dated by TCRdb to 2018 to 2020). Libraries were constructed by the immunoSEQ multiplex PCR assay. TCRdb took over this immuneACCESS table, retaining in-frame rearrangements with V and J assigned. Such tables are incomplete; in checked studies, under half of the missing clones stem from an unresolved V gene, and the remainder is unexplained. Within this sample are fewer than 600,000 clones, with about 88% of them counted one time only. The ten largest clones take up approximately 0.9% of the sample. Sequencing used peripheral blood. These receptors were obtained from a man aged 18 to 35 with COVID-19, enrolled during active disease.

V and J are TRBV2 and TRBJ2-3; 9 bases match TRBD2. Germline loops: CDR1 SNHLY, CDR2 FYNNEI. The V and J ends lost 6 bases and 0 bases, in that order; junction bases with no gene match: 4. The CDR3 runs to 15 residues. The CDR3 coding sequence is TGTGCCAGCAGAGTTCTAGCGGGGAGCACAGATACGCAGTATTTT. It is translated as CASRVLAGSTDTQYF.

This chain uses TRBV25-1 with TRBJ2-1; 8 bases match TRBD2. Losses at the gene ends were 5 bases for V and 0 bases for J; bases not matched to a gene: 9. Per germline, CDR1 MGHDK and CDR2 SYGVNS. The CDR3 has 17 amino acids. The CDR3 region is CASSHTSGGASYNEQFF. In DNA form, the CDR3 reads TGTGCCAGCAGTCACACTAGCGGAGGAGCCTCCTACAATGAGCAGTTCTTC. Full variable domain (rest looked up from reference TRBV25-1 and TRBJ2-1): EADIYQTPRYLVIGTGKKITLECSQTMGHDKMYWYQQDPGMELHLIHYSYGVNSTEKGDLSSESTVSRIRTEHFPLTLESARPSHTSQYLCASSHTSGGASYNEQFFGPGTRLTVL.

The chain employs TRBV7-2 and TRBJ2-7; D perhaps matches TRBD1 (6 bases). CDR1 and CDR2 from the germline V gene are SGHTA and FQGNSA. The CDR3 runs 14 residues. V lost 3 bases and J lost 2, with 11 bases in between. The CDR3 DNA reads TGTGCCAGCAGCTTCGGGACAACCCCCTACGAGCAGTACTTC. It codes for CASSFGTTPYEQYF.